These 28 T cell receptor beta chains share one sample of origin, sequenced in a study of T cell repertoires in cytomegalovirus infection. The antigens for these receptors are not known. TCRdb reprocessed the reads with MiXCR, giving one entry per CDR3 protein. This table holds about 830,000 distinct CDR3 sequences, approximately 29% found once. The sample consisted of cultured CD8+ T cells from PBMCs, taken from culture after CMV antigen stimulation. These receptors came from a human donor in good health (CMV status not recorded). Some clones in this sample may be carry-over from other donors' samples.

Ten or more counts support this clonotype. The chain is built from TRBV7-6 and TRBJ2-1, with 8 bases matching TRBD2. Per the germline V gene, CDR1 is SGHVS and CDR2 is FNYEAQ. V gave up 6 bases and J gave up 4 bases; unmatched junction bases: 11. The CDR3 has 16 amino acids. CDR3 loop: CASSLGGGLAYNEQFF. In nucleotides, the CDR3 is TGTGCCAGCAGTTTGGGAGGAGGACTAGCTTACAATGAGCAGTTCTTC.

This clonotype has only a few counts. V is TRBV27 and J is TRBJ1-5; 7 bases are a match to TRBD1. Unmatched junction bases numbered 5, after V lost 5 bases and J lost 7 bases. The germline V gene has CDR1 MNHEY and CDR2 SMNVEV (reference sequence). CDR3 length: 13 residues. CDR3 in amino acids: CASSIYRGQPQHF. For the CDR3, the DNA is TGTGCCAGCAGTATCTACAGGGGACAGCCCCAGCATTTT.

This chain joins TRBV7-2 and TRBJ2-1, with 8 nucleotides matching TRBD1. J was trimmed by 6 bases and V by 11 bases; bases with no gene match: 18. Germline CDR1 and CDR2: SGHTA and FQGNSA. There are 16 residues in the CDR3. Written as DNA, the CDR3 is TGTGCCTGTTCCCACAGGTCCAGGGGGCGCAGCAATGAGCAGTTCTTC. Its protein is CACSHRSRGRSNEQFF. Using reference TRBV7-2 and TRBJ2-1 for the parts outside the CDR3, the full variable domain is GAGVSQSPSNKVTEKGKDVELRCDPISGHTALYWYRQSLGQGLEFLIYFQGNSAPDKSGLPSDRFSAERTGGSVSTLTIQRTQQEDSAVYLCACSHRSRGRSNEQFFGPGTRLTVL.

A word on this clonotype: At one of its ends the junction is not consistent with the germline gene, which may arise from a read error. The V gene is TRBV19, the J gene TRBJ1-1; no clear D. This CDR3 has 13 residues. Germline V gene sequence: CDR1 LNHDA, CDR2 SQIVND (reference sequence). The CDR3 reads CVSKGNMGTEAFF. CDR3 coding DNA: TGTGTCAGTAAAGGCAACATGGGCACTGAAGCTTTCTTT.

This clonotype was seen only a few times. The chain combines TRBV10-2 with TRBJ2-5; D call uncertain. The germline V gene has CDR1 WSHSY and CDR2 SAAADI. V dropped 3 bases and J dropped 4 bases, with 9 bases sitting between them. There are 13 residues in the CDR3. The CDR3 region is CASSDWLGETQYF. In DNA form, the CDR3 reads TGCGCCAGCAGTGATTGGCTGGGAGAGACCCAGTACTTC.

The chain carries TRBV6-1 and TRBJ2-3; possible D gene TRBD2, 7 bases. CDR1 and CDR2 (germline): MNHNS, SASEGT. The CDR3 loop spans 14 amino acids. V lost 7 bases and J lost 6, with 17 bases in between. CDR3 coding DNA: TGTGCCAGCAACAAGGGGGGGGATAAGGATACGCAGTATTTT. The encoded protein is CASNKGGDKDTQYF.

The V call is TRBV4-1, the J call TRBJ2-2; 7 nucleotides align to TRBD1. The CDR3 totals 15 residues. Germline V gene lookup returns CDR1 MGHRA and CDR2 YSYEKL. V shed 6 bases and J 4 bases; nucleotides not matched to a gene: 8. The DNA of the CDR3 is TGCGCCAGCAGTTCCCGGGACAGATCCACCGGGGAGCTGTTTTTT. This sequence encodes CASSSRDRSTGELFF.

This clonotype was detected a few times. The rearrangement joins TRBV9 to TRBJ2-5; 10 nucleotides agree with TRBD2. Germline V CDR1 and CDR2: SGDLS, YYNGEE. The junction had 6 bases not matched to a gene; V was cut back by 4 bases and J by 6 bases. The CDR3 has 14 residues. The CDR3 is CASSPSGGAQTQYF. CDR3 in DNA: TGTGCCAGCAGCCCGAGCGGGGGGGCACAGACCCAGTACTTC.

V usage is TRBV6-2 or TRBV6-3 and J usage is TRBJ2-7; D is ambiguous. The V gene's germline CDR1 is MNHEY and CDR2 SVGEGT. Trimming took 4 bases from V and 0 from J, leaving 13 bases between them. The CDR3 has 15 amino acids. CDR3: CASSSLGLNSYEQYF. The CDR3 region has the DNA TGTGCCAGCAGTTCCTTAGGCCTCAACTCCTACGAGCAGTACTTC.

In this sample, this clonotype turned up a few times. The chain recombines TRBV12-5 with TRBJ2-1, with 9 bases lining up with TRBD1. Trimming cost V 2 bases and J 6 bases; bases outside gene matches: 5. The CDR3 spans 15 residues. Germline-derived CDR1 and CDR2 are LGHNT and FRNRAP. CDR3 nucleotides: TGTGCTAGTGGTTTGAAACAGGGGGCCGTCAATGAGCAGTTCTTC. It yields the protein CASGLKQGAVNEQFF.

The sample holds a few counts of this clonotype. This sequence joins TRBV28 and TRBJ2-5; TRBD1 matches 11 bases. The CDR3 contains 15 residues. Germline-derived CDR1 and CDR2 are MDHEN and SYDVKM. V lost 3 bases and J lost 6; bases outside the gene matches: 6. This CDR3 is CASSFGTGGLQTQYF. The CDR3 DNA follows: TGTGCCAGCAGTTTCGGGACAGGGGGTTTGCAGACCCAGTACTTC.

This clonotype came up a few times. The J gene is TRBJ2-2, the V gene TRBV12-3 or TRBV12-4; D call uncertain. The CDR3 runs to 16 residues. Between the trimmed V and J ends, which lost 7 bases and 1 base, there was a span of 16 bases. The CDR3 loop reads CASTSSGSLNTGELFF. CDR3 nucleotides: TGTGCCAGCACCTCAAGTGGCAGCCTGAACACCGGGGAGCTGTTTTTT.

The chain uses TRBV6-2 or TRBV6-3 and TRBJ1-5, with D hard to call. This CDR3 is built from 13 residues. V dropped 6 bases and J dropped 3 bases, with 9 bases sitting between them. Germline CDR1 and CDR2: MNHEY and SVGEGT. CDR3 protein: CASSGSFNQPQHF. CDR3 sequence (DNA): TGTGCCAGCAGCGGGTCCTTCAATCAGCCCCAGCATTTT.

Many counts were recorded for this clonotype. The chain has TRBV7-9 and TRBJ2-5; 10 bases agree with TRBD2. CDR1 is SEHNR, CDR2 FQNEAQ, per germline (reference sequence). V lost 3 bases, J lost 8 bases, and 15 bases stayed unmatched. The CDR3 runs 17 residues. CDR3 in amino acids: CASSFGLRLAGPPTQYF. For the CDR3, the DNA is TGTGCCAGCAGCTTCGGCCTCCGACTAGCGGGCCCCCCCACCCAGTACTTC.

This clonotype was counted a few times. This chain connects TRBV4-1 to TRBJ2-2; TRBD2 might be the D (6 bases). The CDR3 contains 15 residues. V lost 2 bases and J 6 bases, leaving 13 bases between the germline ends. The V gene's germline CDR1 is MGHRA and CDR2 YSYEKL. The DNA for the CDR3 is TGCGCCAGCAGCCAATCCGGGACTTTGGCCGGGGAGCTGTTTTTT. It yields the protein CASSQSGTLAGELFF.

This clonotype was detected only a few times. This CDR3 reads CASSLQYPMGEAFF. The CDR3 nucleotides are TGTGCCAGCAGTTTGCAGTATCCGATGGGTGAAGCTTTCTTT. J is TRBJ1-1 and V is TRBV7-9; the D is unclear. The CDR3 consists of 14 residues. The V gene's germline CDR1 is SEHNR and CDR2 FQNEAQ (reference sequence). V dropped 6 bases and J dropped 7 bases, with 18 bases sitting between them.

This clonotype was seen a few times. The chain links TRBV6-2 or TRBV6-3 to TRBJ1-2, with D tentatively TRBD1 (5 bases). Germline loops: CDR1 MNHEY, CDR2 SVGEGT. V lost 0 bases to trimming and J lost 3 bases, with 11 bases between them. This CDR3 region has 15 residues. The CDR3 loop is CASSYSEGIDYGYTF. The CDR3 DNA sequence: TGTGCCAGCAGTTACTCTGAGGGGATCGACTATGGCTACACCTTC.

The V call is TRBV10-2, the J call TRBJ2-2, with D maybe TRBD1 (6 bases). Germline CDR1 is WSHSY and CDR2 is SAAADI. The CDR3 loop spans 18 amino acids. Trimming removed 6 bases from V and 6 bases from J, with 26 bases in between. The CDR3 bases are TGCGCCAGCAGCCTCGCGTACCGGACAGTGAACAATGCCGGGGAGCTGTTTTTT. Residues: CASSLAYRTVNNAGELFF.

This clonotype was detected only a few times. For the CDR3, the DNA is TGTGCCAGCGGCCTAATTCGGGTCGAGGCGGGGGAGGCCAAAAACATTCAGTACTTC. It translates to CASGLIRVEAGEAKNIQYF. This sequence joins TRBV7-9 and TRBJ2-4; 7 nucleotides match TRBD2. The CDR3 consists of 19 residues. V shed 8 bases, J shed 1 base, and the junction held 20 bases outside the gene matches. The germline gives CDR1 SEHNR, CDR2 FQNEAQ (reference sequence).

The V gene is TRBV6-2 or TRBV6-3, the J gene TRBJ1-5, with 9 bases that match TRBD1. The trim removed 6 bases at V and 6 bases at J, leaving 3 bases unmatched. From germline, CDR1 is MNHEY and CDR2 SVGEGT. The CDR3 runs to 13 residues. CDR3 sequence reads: CASRGTGSQPQHF. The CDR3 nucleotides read TGTGCCAGCAGAGGGACAGGGAGTCAGCCCCAGCATTTT.

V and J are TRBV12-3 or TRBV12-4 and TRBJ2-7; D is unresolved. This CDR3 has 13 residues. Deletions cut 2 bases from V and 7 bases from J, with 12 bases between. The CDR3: CASSLMGIGEQYF. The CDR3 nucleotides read TGTGCCAGCAGTTTAATGGGAATCGGGGAGCAGTACTTC.

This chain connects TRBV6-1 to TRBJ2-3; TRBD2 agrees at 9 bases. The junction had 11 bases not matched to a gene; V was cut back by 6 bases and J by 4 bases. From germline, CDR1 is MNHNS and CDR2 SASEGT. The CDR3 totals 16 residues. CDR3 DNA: TGTGCCAGCAGACTTCGGAGCGGGGGGCCCCCAGATACGCAGTATTTT. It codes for CASRLRSGGPPDTQYF.

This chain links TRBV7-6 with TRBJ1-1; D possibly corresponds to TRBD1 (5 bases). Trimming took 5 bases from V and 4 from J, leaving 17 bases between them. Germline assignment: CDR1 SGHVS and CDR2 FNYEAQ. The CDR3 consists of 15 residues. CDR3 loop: CASSPDLGRGTEAFF. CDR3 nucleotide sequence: TGTGCCAGCAGCCCGGATTTGGGGAGGGGCACTGAAGCTTTCTTT.

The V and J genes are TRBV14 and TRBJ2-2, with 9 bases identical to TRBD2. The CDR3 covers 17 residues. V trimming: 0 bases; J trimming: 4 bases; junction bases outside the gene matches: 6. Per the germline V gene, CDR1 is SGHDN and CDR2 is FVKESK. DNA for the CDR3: TGTGCCAGCAGCCAAGATGGGGCTAGCGGGGTCACCGGGGAGCTGTTTTTT. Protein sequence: CASSQDGASGVTGELFF. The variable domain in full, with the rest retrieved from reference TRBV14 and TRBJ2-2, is EAGVTQFPSHSVIEKGQTVTLRCDPISGHDNLYWYRRVMGKEIKFLLHFVKESKQDESGMPNNRFLAERTGGTYSTLKVQPAELEDSGVYFCASSQDGASGVTGELFFGEGSRLTVL.

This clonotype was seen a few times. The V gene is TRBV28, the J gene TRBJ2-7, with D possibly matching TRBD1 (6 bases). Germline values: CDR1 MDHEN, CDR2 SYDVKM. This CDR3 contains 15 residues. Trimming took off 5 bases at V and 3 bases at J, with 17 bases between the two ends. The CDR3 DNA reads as TGTGCCAGCAGTCCTATGACAGGCGGACTCTACGAGCAGTACGTC. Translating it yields CASSPMTGGLYEQYV.

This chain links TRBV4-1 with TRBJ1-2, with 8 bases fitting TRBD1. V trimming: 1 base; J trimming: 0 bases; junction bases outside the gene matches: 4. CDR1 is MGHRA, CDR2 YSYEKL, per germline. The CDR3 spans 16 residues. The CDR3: CASSQAWTGTNYGYTF. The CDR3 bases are TGCGCCAGCAGCCAAGCCTGGACAGGGACTAACTATGGCTACACCTTC.

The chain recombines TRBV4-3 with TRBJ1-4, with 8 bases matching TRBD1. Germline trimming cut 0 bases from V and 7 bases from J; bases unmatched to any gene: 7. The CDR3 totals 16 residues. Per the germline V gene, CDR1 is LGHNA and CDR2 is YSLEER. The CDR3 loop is CASSQDFGTGGEKLFF. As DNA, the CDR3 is TGCGCCAGCAGCCAAGATTTCGGGACAGGTGGTGAAAAACTGTTTTTT.

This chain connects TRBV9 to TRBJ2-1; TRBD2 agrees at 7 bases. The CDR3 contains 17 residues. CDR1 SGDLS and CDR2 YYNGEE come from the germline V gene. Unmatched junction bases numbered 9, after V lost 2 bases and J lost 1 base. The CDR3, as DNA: TGTGCCAGCAGCGTCCCGGGCCTAGCGGTTTCCTACAATGAGCAGTTCTTC. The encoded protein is CASSVPGLAVSYNEQFF.